A single sample gave rise to the 23 T cell receptor beta chains below, sequenced in a study of identical twins. TCRdb reprocessed the 5' RACE reads with MiXCR, giving one entry per CDR3 protein. The sample shows about 240,000 distinct CDR3 sequences, roughly 10% of them seen only once. The sample taken for sequencing was memory T cells sorted from blood. These receptors originate from a man between 45 and 60 years old in good health.

The chain employs TRBV20-1 and TRBJ1-1; D uncertain. The CDR3 contains 13 residues. With 4 bases removed from V and 2 bases from J, the gap between germline ends came to 11 bases. Germline assignment: CDR1 DFQATT and CDR2 SNEGSKA (reference sequence). The CDR3 loop is CSAIQPLNTEAFF. The CDR3, as DNA: TGCAGTGCTATTCAGCCATTAAACACTGAAGCTTTCTTT.

Here the CDR3 DNA reads TGCAGTGCGGAATTTGCCCCGTACGAGCAGTACTTC. Its translation: CSAEFAPYEQYF. This rearrangement joins TRBV20-1 to TRBJ2-7; D not resolved. The ends were cut back, 6 bases at V and 4 bases at J, with 13 bases in the middle. The CDR3 contains 12 residues. Looked up from germline, CDR1 is DFQATT and CDR2 is SNEGSKA (reference sequence).

The rearrangement links TRBV5-1 to TRBJ1-6, with D unresolved. This CDR3 is 13 amino acids long. V lost 4 bases, J lost 7 bases, and 9 bases lay in between. Germline V gives CDR1 SGHRS, CDR2 YFSETQ. As DNA, the CDR3 is TGCGCCAGCAGCCCCACCCACAATTCACCCCTCCACTTT. This translates into CASSPTHNSPLHF. The full variable domain, rest sourced from reference TRBV5-1 and TRBJ1-6, is KAGVTQTPRYLIKTRGQQVTLSCSPISGHRSVSWYQQTPGQGLQFLFEYFSETQRNKGNFPGRFSGRQFSNSRSEMNVSTLELGDSALYLCASSPTHNSPLHFGNGTRLTVT.

This rearrangement joins TRBV2 to TRBJ1-6; D remains unclear. The CDR3 is made up of 14 amino acids. CDR1 is SNHLY and CDR2 is FYNNEI in the germline V gene. The germline V and J ends were trimmed by 6 bases and 5 bases, with 11 bases remaining between them. CDR3 residues: CASSAGSNNSPLHF. The CDR3 nucleotides are TGTGCCAGCAGCGCCGGGAGTAATAATTCACCCCTCCACTTT.

This clonotype was found many times. V and J are TRBV6-5 and TRBJ1-6, with D hard to call. The CDR3 sequence is 16 residues long. Trimming removed 0 bases from V and 6 bases from J, with 12 bases in between. Per the germline V gene, CDR1 is MNHEY and CDR2 is SVGAGI. The DNA of the CDR3 is TGTGCCAGCAGTTACTCCTCGGCAGGAATTAATTCACCCCTCCACTTT. It codes for CASSYSSAGINSPLHF.

This clonotype was counted between two and nine times. J is TRBJ2-7 and V is TRBV20-1; D not certain. Trimming pared 8 bases from V and 5 bases from J, leaving 16 bases between. The CDR3 is 12 amino acids. Germline CDR1 reads DFQATT; CDR2 reads SNEGSKA (reference sequence). CDR3 amino acids: CSSTNSVHEQYF. CDR3 bases: TGCAGTTCAACAAACAGCGTTCACGAGCAGTACTTC.

This clonotype was seen many times. V gene TRBV5-6 combines with J gene TRBJ2-7; tentatively, D is TRBD2 (5 bases). From germline, CDR1 is SGHDT and CDR2 YYEEEE. The CDR3 length is 12 residues. V was clipped by 0 bases and J by 4 bases, with 5 bases between them. CDR3 sequence: CASSLGGYEQYF. The CDR3 coding sequence is TGTGCCAGCAGCTTGGGCGGGTACGAGCAGTACTTC. Supplemented by reference TRBV5-6 and TRBJ2-7, the full variable domain reads DAGVTQSPTHLIKTRGQQVTLRCSPKSGHDTVSWYQQALGQGPQFIFQYYEEEERQRGNFPDRFSGHQFPNYSSELNVNALLLGDSALYLCASSLGGYEQYFGPGTRLTVT.

This clonotype was recorded a few times. The chain recombines TRBV29-1 with TRBJ2-7, with 7 bases fitting TRBD2. Germline-derived CDR1 and CDR2 are SQVTM and ANQGSEA. V gave up 4 bases and J gave up 6 bases; unmatched junction bases: 21. This CDR3 contains 17 residues. DNA of the CDR3: TGCAGCGTTGTGGGTCAGCCGCAGACGGCGGGAGCGGGCGAGCAGTACTTC. Its protein product is CSVVGQPQTAGAGEQYF.

This clonotype was seen a few times. The V call is TRBV11-1, the J call TRBJ2-2; D is possibly TRBD2 (6 bases). In germline, CDR1 is SGHAT, CDR2 FQDESV (reference sequence). Trimming stripped 3 bases from V and 7 bases from J, with 9 bases between. CDR3 length: 13 amino acids. CDR3 protein: CASSFGGSGELFF. The CDR3 DNA reads TGTGCCAGCAGCTTCGGAGGGAGCGGGGAGCTGTTTTTT. The variable domain in full, completed from reference TRBV11-1 and TRBJ2-2, reads EAEVAQSPRYKITEKSQAVAFWCDPISGHATLYWYRQILGQGPELLVQFQDESVVDDSQLPKDRFSAERLKGVDSTLKIQPAELGDSAMYLCASSFGGSGELFFGEGSRLTVL.

The chain carries TRBV24-1 and TRBJ2-7; maybe TRBD2 (6 bases). The CDR3 runs to 12 residues. V lost 6 bases, J lost 6 bases, and 11 bases lay in between. Looked up from germline, CDR1 is KGHDR and CDR2 is SFDVKD. This CDR3 reads CATSRGGREQYF. The DNA for the CDR3 is TGTGCCACCAGTCGGGGAGGTCGCGAGCAGTACTTC.

There are a few counts of this clonotype. The chain is built from TRBV7-9 and TRBJ1-6; 9 positions agree with TRBD1. V dropped 4 bases and J dropped 8; count of bases not matched to a gene: 6. This CDR3 is 15 amino acids long. The germline V gene has CDR1 SEHNR and CDR2 FQNEAQ (reference sequence). CDR3 residues: CASSSDRGVHSPLHF. DNA of the CDR3: TGTGCCAGCAGCTCGGACAGGGGTGTTCATTCACCCCTCCACTTT.

This clonotype appeared many times. The gene calls are TRBV5-1 and TRBJ2-1; the D gene is possibly TRBD2 (7 bases). The germline CDR1 and CDR2 sequences are SGHRS and YFSETQ. The CDR3 is 17 amino acids. The V end lost 0 bases, the J end lost 4 bases, and 17 bases lay between the germline ends. This chain's CDR3 is CASSLGGGTITYNEQFF. The CDR3 bases are TGCGCCAGCAGCTTGGGAGGGGGGACTATCACGTACAATGAGCAGTTCTTC. The variable domain in full, completed from reference TRBV5-1 and TRBJ2-1, reads KAGVTQTPRYLIKTRGQQVTLSCSPISGHRSVSWYQQTPGQGLQFLFEYFSETQRNKGNFPGRFSGRQFSNSRSEMNVSTLELGDSALYLCASSLGGGTITYNEQFFGPGTRLTVL.

This clonotype was observed a handful of times. The chain recombines TRBV20-1 with TRBJ2-1, with 9 bases aligning to TRBD2. This CDR3 is 14 amino acids long. Germline lookup yields CDR1 DFQATT and CDR2 SNEGSKA (reference sequence). V was clipped by 2 bases and J by 9 bases; unmatched bases: 8. CDR3 sequence: CSARTSSGIVEQFF. The DNA of the CDR3 is TGCAGTGCTAGAACGTCTAGCGGGATCGTTGAGCAGTTCTTC.

At least ten counts were recorded for this clonotype. The J gene is TRBJ2-3, the V gene TRBV20-1; D remains unclear. CDR1 and CDR2 from the germline V gene are DFQATT and SNEGSKA (reference sequence). V was shortened by 0 bases and J by 0 bases, with 10 bases between the two germline ends. The CDR3 runs 15 residues. DNA of the CDR3: TGCAGTGCTAGAGAGGGTTCTTATAGCACAGATACGCAGTATTTT. Translating gives CSAREGSYSTDTQYF.

This clonotype has more than one count but fewer than ten. The chain is built from TRBV5-8 and TRBJ1-3, with 9 bases fitting TRBD1. The CDR3 is made up of 17 amino acids. The ends lost 0 bases at V and 3 bases at J; junction bases unmatched: 7. The germline V gene encodes CDR1 SGHTS and CDR2 YDEGEE. The CDR3 DNA is TGTGCCAGCAGCTTGGCAGGGACAGGGTATAATGGAAACACCATATATTTT. Protein: CASSLAGTGYNGNTIYF.

This clonotype was seen only a few times. The chain links TRBV7-9 to TRBJ2-7, with 9 bases that match TRBD2. The trim removed 1 base at V and 3 bases at J, leaving 1 base unmatched. CDR1 and CDR2 (germline): SEHNR, FQNEAQ (reference sequence). This CDR3 has 14 amino acids. DNA of the CDR3: TGTGCCAGCAGCTTAGAAGCGGGAGGCTACGAGCAGTACTTC. Amino acid sequence: CASSLEAGGYEQYF.

This clonotype was seen ten or more times. The chain uses TRBV10-3 and TRBJ2-2; D is unresolved. The CDR3 runs 12 residues. The germline V gene has CDR1 ENHRY and CDR2 SYGVKD. Between the trimmed V and J ends, which lost 4 bases and 4 bases, there was a span of 4 bases. CDR3 nucleotide sequence: TGTGCCATCAGTGGGGGCACCGGGGAGCTGTTTTTT. This codes for CAISGGTGELFF.

Many counts were recorded for this clonotype. The chain is built from TRBV6-2 or TRBV6-3 and TRBJ2-3; the match to TRBD2 covers 9 bases. Trimming took 2 bases from V and 4 from J; bases not matched to a gene: 16. CDR1 is MNHEY and CDR2 is SVGEGT in the germline V gene. This CDR3 is built from 19 residues. CDR3 amino acids: CASSYGASGIGVVPDTQYF. CDR3 coding DNA: TGTGCCAGCAGTTACGGAGCTAGCGGGATCGGGGTCGTGCCAGATACGCAGTATTTT.

CDR3 protein: CSVYQGLGTEAFF. The CDR3 bases are TGCAGCGTTTACCAGGGGCTTGGCACTGAAGCTTTCTTT. V usage is TRBV29-1 and J usage is TRBJ1-1; D perhaps matches TRBD1 (6 bases). The CDR3 consists of 13 residues. CDR1 is SQVTM, CDR2 ANQGSEA, per germline. With 5 bases removed from V and 4 bases from J, the gap between germline ends came to 14 bases.

This clonotype was seen ten or more times. The rearrangement links TRBV6-2 or TRBV6-3 to TRBJ2-7, with 9 positions matching TRBD2. The V segment lost 2 bases and the J segment 8 bases; nucleotides outside the gene matches: 13. Germline assignment: CDR1 MNHEY and CDR2 SVGEGT. CDR3 length: 16 amino acids. This CDR3 reads CASSYATSGRLTKQYF. CDR3 DNA: TGTGCCAGCAGTTACGCGACTAGCGGTAGGCTTACGAAGCAGTACTTC.

The chain links TRBV5-1 to TRBJ2-6, with D hard to call. Trimming cost V 1 base and J 0 bases, with 5 bases left between them. Germline CDR1 and CDR2: SGHRS and YFSETQ. The CDR3 length is 15 residues. For the CDR3, the DNA is TGCGCCAGCAGCTTGTGGGACTCTGGGGCCAACGTCCTGACTTTC. Protein: CASSLWDSGANVLTF.

This clonotype turned up a few times. V and J are TRBV11-2 and TRBJ1-4, with 7 bases aligning to TRBD1. CDR1 and CDR2 from the germline V gene are SGHAT and FQNNGV. J gave up 7 bases and V 6 bases, and 14 bases lay outside the gene matches. The CDR3 consists of 16 residues. The CDR3 DNA reads as TGTGCCAGCAGTCAAAATCCAGGGGGATTGCGTGAAAAACTGTTTTTT. Its translation: CASSQNPGGLREKLFF.

This chain uses TRBV2 with TRBJ1-2, with 10 bases that match TRBD1. CDR3 length: 13 amino acids. The V gene's germline CDR1 is SNHLY and CDR2 FYNNEI. After removal of 4 bases from V and 6 bases from J, the junction contained 2 bases not matched to a gene. CDR3 protein: CASSGDRGNGYTF. The CDR3 DNA is TGTGCCAGCAGTGGGGACAGGGGCAATGGCTACACCTTC.